Described below is a single TCR beta chain sequence and its context. Its matching antigen is unknown. Germline assignment: CDR1 SNHLY and CDR2 FYNNEI. V was shortened by 3 bases and J by 6 bases, with 6 bases between the two germline ends. The CDR3 runs to 11 residues. This sample stems from a study of T cells after yellow fever vaccination. 5'RACE template switching generated TCR cDNA, adding a universal primer site and UMIs. One entry per CDR3 protein results from TCRdb running MiXCR on the 5' RACE reads. The sample contains approximately 120,000 distinct CDR3 sequences, approximately 8.4% of which appear only once. Notes on the study in general: Some clonotypes, a small share, were shared between CD4 and CD8 compartments. Post-booster reappearance was seen for most primary-vaccination clones (96% CD4, about 88% CD8). A secondary response was less intense yet reached its peak sooner, at day 5 versus 15.

This clonotype was obtained from a man aged 18 to 29 who received the YFV17D yellow fever vaccine. The sequencing used CD8+ T cells sorted from PBMCs, collected on the day of the yellow fever booster vaccination. The chain has TRBV2 and TRBJ2-7; tentative D call: TRBD2 (5 bases). The CDR3 sequence: CASSERAEQYF. The CDR3 DNA is TGTGCCAGCAGTGAGCGGGCCGAGCAGTACTTC.